The 24 T cell receptor beta chains in this list originate from one sample, sequenced in a study of cytomegalovirus exposure and HLA in healthy donors. Amplification used 60 Vbeta primers and 13 Jbeta primers. Produced via immunoSEQ multiplex PCR; TCRdb's table is partial and in-frame only. The data hold some 150,000 clones, with about 81% observed a single time. What was sequenced was PBMCs. The receptors were gathered from a man aged 25 to 40 in good health and CMV-seronegative.

This sequence joins TRBV30 and TRBJ1-5; 7 bases fit TRBD1. Germline assignment: CDR1 GTSNPN and CDR2 SVGIG (reference sequence). This CDR3 is 13 amino acids long. After removal of 5 bases from V and 0 bases from J, the junction contained 1 base not matched to a gene. Here the CDR3 reads CAWDRDSNQPQHF. CDR3 sequence (DNA): TGTGCCTGGGACAGGGATAGCAATCAGCCCCAGCATTTT.

The rearrangement uses TRBV11-2 and TRBJ2-3; unclear D gene. This CDR3 has 14 residues. The germline V gene has CDR1 SGHAT and CDR2 FQNNGV. V lost 5 bases to trimming and J lost 2 bases, with 11 bases between them. CDR3 protein: CASSPLPSTDTQYF. Written as DNA, the CDR3 is TGTGCCAGCAGCCCTCTTCCCTCCACAGATACGCAGTATTTT. The entire variable domain, with the rest obtained from reference TRBV11-2 and TRBJ2-3, is as follows: EAGVAQSPRYKIIEKRQSVAFWCNPISGHATLYWYQQILGQGPKLLIQFQNNGVVDDSQLPKDRFSAERLKGVDSTLKIQPAKLEDSAVYLCASSPLPSTDTQYFGPGTRLTVL.

This sequence joins TRBV28 and TRBJ2-5, with TRBD1 identical over 9 bases. The J call may not be correct, given that the DNA end is closer to TRBJ2-7. The CDR3 is made up of 15 amino acids. Germline CDR1 MDHEN, CDR2 SYDVKM. CDR3 in amino acids: CASKRGGTGFFEQYF. For the CDR3, the DNA is TGTGCCAGCAAAAGGGGCGGGACAGGGTTTTTCGAGCAGTACTTC.

This clone was counted a single time. V usage is TRBV9 and J usage is TRBJ1-1; D remains ambiguous. This CDR3 region has 16 residues. Per the germline V gene, CDR1 is SGDLS and CDR2 is YYNGEE. Trimming stripped 0 bases from V and 0 bases from J, with 12 bases between. For the CDR3, the DNA is TGTGCCAGCAGCGTAGCGTCAGGAAGAATGAACACTGAAGCTTTCTTT. Its protein product is CASSVASGRMNTEAFF.

The J gene is TRBJ2-1, the V gene TRBV29-1; 11 bases line up with TRBD2. This CDR3 has 17 residues. The junction had 13 bases not matched to a gene; V was cut back by 6 bases and J by 3 bases. Per the germline V gene, CDR1 is SQVTM and CDR2 is ANQGSEA. The CDR3 sequence: CSVKSGTSGSLYNEQFF. The CDR3 coding sequence is TGCAGCGTCAAATCCGGGACTAGCGGTTCCCTCTACAATGAGCAGTTCTTC.

This chain joins TRBV29-1 and TRBJ1-1; 7 nucleotides align to TRBD1. V shed 7 bases and J 8 bases; nucleotides not matched to a gene: 4. Germline CDR1 SQVTM, CDR2 ANQGSEA. The CDR3 sequence is 10 residues long. CDR3 bases: TGCAGCGGCGGGACAGCGGAAGCTTTCTTT. Translating gives CSGGTAEAFF.

Points on this clone: This sample also contains other DNA sequences that code for the same CDR3. The chain couples TRBV5-1 to TRBJ1-1; 9 bases map to TRBD1. This CDR3 comprises 14 residues. Germline V lookup: CDR1 SGHRS, CDR2 YFSETQ. The V gene end was trimmed by 5 bases and the J gene end by 5 bases; junction bases not matched to a gene: 7. The CDR3, as DNA: TGCGCCAGCAGTGAACAGGGGGCGGGGACTGAAGCTTTCTTT. Translation gives CASSEQGAGTEAFF.

As DNA, the CDR3 is TGTGCCAGCAGGACAGGGGGCACTCATCAGCCCCAGCATTTT. Residues: CASRTGGTHQPQHF. The rearrangement links TRBV27 to TRBJ1-5; 10 bases match TRBD1. Trimming cost V 6 bases and J 5 bases; bases outside gene matches: 4. Germline V lookup: CDR1 MNHEY, CDR2 SMNVEV (reference sequence). The CDR3 is 14 residues long.

The V gene is TRBV15, the J gene TRBJ2-5; D is possibly TRBD2 (7 bases). Germline assignment: CDR1 LNHNV and CDR2 YYDKDF (reference sequence). Trimming pared 5 bases from V and 2 bases from J, leaving 18 bases between. The CDR3 length is 16 residues. CDR3 sequence (DNA): TGTGCCACCAGCGACAAGGGGGGGGACTTTCAAGAGACCCAGTACTTC. This gives the protein CATSDKGGDFQETQYF.

The rearrangement uses TRBV2 and TRBJ2-5, with 13 bases matching TRBD2. V lost 7 bases to trimming and J lost 5 bases; unmatched junction nucleotides: 7. Germline V CDR1 and CDR2: SNHLY, FYNNEI. The CDR3 length is 15 residues. The CDR3 loop is CASTLAGGPSETQYF. Written as DNA, the CDR3 is TGTGCCAGCACACTAGCGGGGGGGCCATCCGAGACCCAGTACTTC.

This clone was picked up a small number of times. The CDR3 protein is CASSQESGRATGELFF. As DNA, the CDR3 is TGCGCCAGCAGCCAAGAATCCGGGAGGGCCACCGGGGAGCTGTTTTTT. This rearrangement joins TRBV4-1 to TRBJ2-2; TRBD2 aligns across 8 bases. Trimming removed 0 bases from V and 4 bases from J; junction bases left unmatched: 4. The CDR3 totals 16 residues. Germline V gene sequence: CDR1 MGHRA, CDR2 YSYEKL.

This chain uses TRBV6-5 with TRBJ2-7; 10 positions match TRBD1. Germline V gene sequence: CDR1 MNHEY, CDR2 SVGAGI. This CDR3 spans 14 amino acids. J gave up 5 bases and V 6 bases, and 7 bases lay outside the gene matches. CDR3 amino acids: CASRSPGQGNEQYF. The CDR3 region has the DNA TGTGCCAGCAGGTCTCCGGGACAGGGGAACGAGCAGTACTTC.

This clone was seen just once. The CDR3 nucleotides are TGTGCCAGTAGTATGTCCGGGACAGGGGGCCAAGATACGCAGTATTTT. Amino acids: CASSMSGTGGQDTQYF. The chain is built from TRBV19 and TRBJ2-3, with TRBD1 identical over 12 bases. The V segment lost 3 bases and the J segment 5 bases; nucleotides outside the gene matches: 6. The length of the CDR3 is 16 residues. Germline CDR1 and CDR2: LNHDA and SQIVND (reference sequence).

The chain combines TRBV27 with TRBJ2-3, with 7 nucleotides matching TRBD2. Trimming at V came to 3 bases and at J to 3 bases, leaving 3 bases not matched to a gene. The CDR3 covers 14 residues. Looked up from germline, CDR1 is MNHEY and CDR2 is SMNVEV (reference sequence). This CDR3 is CASSFARGTDTQYF. The CDR3 DNA is TGTGCCAGCAGTTTTGCGCGGGGGACAGATACGCAGTATTTT.

The J gene is TRBJ2-2, the V gene TRBV4-1; weak D call: TRBD1 (5 bases). Germline V gene sequence: CDR1 MGHRA, CDR2 YSYEKL. The CDR3 is 18 amino acids. V was cut by 0 bases and J by 5 bases, with 19 bases left in between. CDR3 sequence: CASSQERVRTPTTGELFF. CDR3 DNA: TGCGCCAGCAGCCAAGAACGAGTCCGGACACCTACTACCGGGGAGCTGTTTTTT.

V usage is TRBV5-1 and J usage is TRBJ1-1; D possibly corresponds to TRBD1 (6 bases). The CDR3 runs 14 residues. CDR1 and CDR2 (germline): SGHRS, YFSETQ. Deletions cut 0 bases from V and 12 bases from J, with 18 bases between. The chain's CDR3 is CASSLEVRRGEPFF. The DNA for the CDR3 is TGCGCCAGCAGCTTGGAGGTACGCAGGGGAGAGCCTTTCTTT.

Only one count was recorded for this clone. The J gene is TRBJ1-4, the V gene TRBV6-5; D not resolved. The CDR3 has 15 residues. Per the germline V gene, CDR1 is MNHEY and CDR2 is SVGAGI. V was shortened by 0 bases and J by 4 bases, with 9 bases between the two germline ends. CDR3 bases: TGTGCCAGCAGTTACTCGGCAGGCTATAATGAAAAACTGTTTTTT. Amino acid sequence: CASSYSAGYNEKLFF.

The chain couples TRBV28 to TRBJ2-2; D is perhaps TRBD2 (5 bases). The V gene lost 6 bases and the J gene lost 3 bases, with 17 bases spanning the gap. This CDR3 region has 16 residues. CDR1 and CDR2 (germline): MDHEN, SYDVKM. Written as DNA, the CDR3 is TGTGCCAGCAGATACAGCGAGGGATTCGACACCGGGGAGCTGTTTTTT. Residues: CASRYSEGFDTGELFF.

The chain employs TRBV27 and TRBJ1-1; TRBD1 might be the D (6 bases). The V and J ends lost 5 bases and 5 bases respectively, with 12 bases between them. From germline, CDR1 is MNHEY and CDR2 SMNVEV (reference sequence). The CDR3 consists of 13 residues. The CDR3 sequence is CASSMDRGTEAFF. CDR3 nucleotide sequence: TGTGCCAGCAGTATGGACAGAGGGACTGAAGCTTTCTTT.

The genes are TRBV18 and TRBJ2-7; the D gene is possibly TRBD1 (5 bases). V was shortened by 3 bases and J by 3 bases, with 12 bases between the two germline ends. This CDR3 is built from 14 residues. Germline V lookup: CDR1 KGHSH, CDR2 LQKENI. CDR3 residues: CASSPPWGSYEQYF. The CDR3 DNA is TGTGCCAGCTCACCGCCTTGGGGCAGCTACGAGCAGTACTTC.

V is TRBV5-4 and J is TRBJ1-6, with 7 bases fitting TRBD1. This CDR3 comprises 14 residues. V lost 4 bases, J lost 8 bases, and 6 bases stayed unmatched. Germline V gene sequence: CDR1 SGHNT, CDR2 YYREEE (reference sequence). The CDR3 loop reads CASSAGTAYSPLHF. In nucleotides, the CDR3 is TGTGCCAGCAGCGCCGGGACAGCTTATTCACCCCTCCACTTT.

The rearrangement uses TRBV7-8 and TRBJ1-5, with D possibly being TRBD1 (5 bases). The CDR3 is 14 residues long. Germline V gives CDR1 SGHVS, CDR2 FQNEAQ. Trimming shortened V by 6 bases and J by 2 bases, and 11 bases separated the two germline ends. In DNA, the CDR3 is TGTGCCAGCAGGCTAACAGGAGGCAATCAGCCCCAGCATTTT. This translates into CASRLTGGNQPQHF. The full variable domain, its missing parts supplied by reference TRBV7-8 and TRBJ1-5, is GAGVSQSPRYKVAKRGQDVALRCDPISGHVSLFWYQQALGQGPEFLTYFQNEAQLDKSGLPSDRFFAERPEGSVSTLKIQRTQQEDSAVYLCASRLTGGNQPQHFGDGTRLSIL.

The chain joins TRBV5-1 to TRBJ2-4, with 10 bases that match TRBD1. The V and J ends lost 4 bases and 12 bases, in that order; junction bases with no gene match: 10. Germline V gene data show CDR1 as SGHRS and CDR2 as YFSETQ. The CDR3 extends over 14 amino acids. The CDR3 coding sequence is TGCGCCAGCAGCCCGTGGACAGGGGGGGACAGTCAGTACTTC. This gives the protein CASSPWTGGDSQYF.

This clone was found a few times. The chain recombines TRBV2 with TRBJ1-1; D perhaps matches TRBD1 (6 bases). The CDR3 has 13 amino acids. Germline V gives CDR1 SNHLY, CDR2 FYNNEI. Trimming removed 7 bases at V and 3 bases at J, with 12 bases between. Written as DNA, the CDR3 is TGTGCCAGCATAGCGGGACAATACACTGAAGCTTTCTTT. This sequence encodes CASIAGQYTEAFF.